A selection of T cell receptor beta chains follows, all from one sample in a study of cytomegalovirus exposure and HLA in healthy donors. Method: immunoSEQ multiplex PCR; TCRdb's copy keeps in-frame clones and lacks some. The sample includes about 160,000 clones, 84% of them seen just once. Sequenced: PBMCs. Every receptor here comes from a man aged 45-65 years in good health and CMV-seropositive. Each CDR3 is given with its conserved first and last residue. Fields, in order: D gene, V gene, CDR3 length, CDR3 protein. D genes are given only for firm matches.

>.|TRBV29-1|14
CSASDSYSNQPQHF
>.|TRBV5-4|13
CASSLVGDYGYTF
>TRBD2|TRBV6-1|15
CASSLPSGGADTQYF
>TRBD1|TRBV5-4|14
CASSRSTGVETQYF
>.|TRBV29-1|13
CSVDSGYTGELFF
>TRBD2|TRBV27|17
CASTEGGSGGARNEQFF
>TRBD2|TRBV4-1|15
CASSRQSGSGDTQYF
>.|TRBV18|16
CASSPVVAGRSYEQYF
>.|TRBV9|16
CASSVHPASGANVLTF
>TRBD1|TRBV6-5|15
CASRRDRGKNTEAFF
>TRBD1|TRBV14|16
CASSRGQPYTNYGYTF
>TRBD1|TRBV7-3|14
CASSSGQGPNTQYF
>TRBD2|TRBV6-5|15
CASSRSGGQQETQYF
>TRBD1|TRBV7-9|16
CASSLGGQGPGNTIYF
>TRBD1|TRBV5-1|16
CASSRSLDRVSAEQYF
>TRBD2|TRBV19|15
CASSMAGGELGTQYF
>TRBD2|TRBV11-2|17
CASSYLLAVPSTDTQYF